This T cell receptor beta chain was sequenced for a study of OX40 agonist ivuxolimab in advanced cancers. Looking at the study overall: People in dose escalation had one of these cancers: hepatocellular carcinoma, melanoma, renal cell or head and neck cancer. Broader study findings: Some of the lowest clonal expansion was seen in partial responders at 0.1-3.0 mg/kg. Averaging showed that CD8+ T cells had more expanded clones than CD4+ did.

CDR3 length: 12 amino acids. Germline V CDR1 and CDR2: KGHSH, LQKENI. V shed 7 bases and J shed 5 bases, with 12 bases lying between them. Produced via immunoSEQ multiplex PCR; TCRdb's table is partial and in-frame only. Found here are about 69,000 clones, around 83% of them singletons; the top ten hold about 2.2%. A remark on this clone: Its antigen is undetermined.

This sample comprised CD4+ or CD8+ T cells sorted from blood, obtained in a trial of the OX40 agonist ivuxolimab. The chain links TRBV18 to TRBJ2-7; the D gene is possibly TRBD2 (6 bases). This receptor was obtained from an adult with an advanced solid tumor such as melanoma, head and neck, liver or kidney cancer. The CDR3 is CASWGGGDEQYF. DNA for the CDR3: TGTGCCAGCTGGGGTGGAGGGGACGAGCAGTACTTC.